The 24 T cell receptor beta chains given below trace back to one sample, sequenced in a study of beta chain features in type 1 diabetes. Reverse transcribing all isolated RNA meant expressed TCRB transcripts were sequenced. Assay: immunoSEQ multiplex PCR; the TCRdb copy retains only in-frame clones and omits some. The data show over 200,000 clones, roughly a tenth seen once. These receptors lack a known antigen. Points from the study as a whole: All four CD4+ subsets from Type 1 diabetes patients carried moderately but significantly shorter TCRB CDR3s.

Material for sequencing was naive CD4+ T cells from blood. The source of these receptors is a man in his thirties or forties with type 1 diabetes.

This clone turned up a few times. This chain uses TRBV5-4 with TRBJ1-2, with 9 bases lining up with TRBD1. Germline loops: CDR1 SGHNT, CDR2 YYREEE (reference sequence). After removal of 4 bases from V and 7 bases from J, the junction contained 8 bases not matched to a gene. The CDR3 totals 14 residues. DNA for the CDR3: TGTGCCAGCAGCGCTCCGGGACAGGGTGGTGGCTACACCTTC. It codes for CASSAPGQGGGYTF. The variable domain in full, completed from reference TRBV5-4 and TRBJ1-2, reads ETGVTQSPTHLIKTRGQQVTLRCSSQSGHNTVSWYQQALGQGPQFIFQYYREEENGRGNFPPRFSGLQFPNYSSELNVNALELDDSALYLCASSAPGQGGGYTFGSGTRLTVV.

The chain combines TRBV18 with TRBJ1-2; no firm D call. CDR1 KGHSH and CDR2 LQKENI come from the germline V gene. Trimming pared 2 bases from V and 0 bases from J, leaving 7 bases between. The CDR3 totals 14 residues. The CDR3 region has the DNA TGTGCCAGCTCACCAGAGTACTCTAACTATGGCTACACCTTC. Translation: CASSPEYSNYGYTF.

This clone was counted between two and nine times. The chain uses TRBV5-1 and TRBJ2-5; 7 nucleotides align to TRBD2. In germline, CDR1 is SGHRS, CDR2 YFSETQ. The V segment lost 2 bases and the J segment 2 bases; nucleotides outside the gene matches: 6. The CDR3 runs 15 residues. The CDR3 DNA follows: TGCGCCAGCAGCTTCTCTAGCGGTAAACAAGAGACCCAGTACTTC. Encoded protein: CASSFSSGKQETQYF.

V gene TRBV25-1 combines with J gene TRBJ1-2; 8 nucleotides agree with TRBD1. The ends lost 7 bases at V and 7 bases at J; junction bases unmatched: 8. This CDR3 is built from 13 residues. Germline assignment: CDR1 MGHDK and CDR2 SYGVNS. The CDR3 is CASTPGQEAGYTF. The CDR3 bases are TGTGCCAGCACTCCGGGACAGGAAGCTGGCTACACCTTC.

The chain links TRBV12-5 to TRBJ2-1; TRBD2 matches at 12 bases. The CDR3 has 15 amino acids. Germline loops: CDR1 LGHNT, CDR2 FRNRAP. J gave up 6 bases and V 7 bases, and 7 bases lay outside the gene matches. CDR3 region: CASASTSGGFNEQFF. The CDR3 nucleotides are TGTGCTAGTGCCTCGACTAGCGGGGGCTTCAATGAGCAGTTCTTC.

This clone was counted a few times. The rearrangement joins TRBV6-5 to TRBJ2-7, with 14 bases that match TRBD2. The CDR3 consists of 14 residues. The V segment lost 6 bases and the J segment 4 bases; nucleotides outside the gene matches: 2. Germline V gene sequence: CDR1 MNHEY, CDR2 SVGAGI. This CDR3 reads CASRTSGGAYEQYF. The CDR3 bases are TGTGCCAGCAGGACTAGCGGGGGGGCGTACGAGCAGTACTTC.

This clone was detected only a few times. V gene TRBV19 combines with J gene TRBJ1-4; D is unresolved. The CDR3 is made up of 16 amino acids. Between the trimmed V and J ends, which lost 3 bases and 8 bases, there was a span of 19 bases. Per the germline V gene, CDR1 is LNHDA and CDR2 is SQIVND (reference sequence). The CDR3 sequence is CASSILSFRFEEKLFF. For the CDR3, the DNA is TGTGCCAGTAGTATTCTTTCGTTCCGGTTTGAAGAAAAACTGTTTTTT.

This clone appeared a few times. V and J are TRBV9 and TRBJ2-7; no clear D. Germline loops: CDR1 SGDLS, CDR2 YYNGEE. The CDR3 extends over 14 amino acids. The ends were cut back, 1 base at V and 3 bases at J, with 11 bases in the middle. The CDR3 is CASSVKQTNYEQYF. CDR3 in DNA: TGTGCCAGCAGCGTAAAACAAACTAACTACGAGCAGTACTTC.

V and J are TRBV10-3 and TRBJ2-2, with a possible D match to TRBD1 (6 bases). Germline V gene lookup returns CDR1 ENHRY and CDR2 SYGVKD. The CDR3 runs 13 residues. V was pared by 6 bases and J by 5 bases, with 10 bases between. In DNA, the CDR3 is TGTGCCATCAGCCCCGGACAGACCGGGGAGCTGTTTTTT. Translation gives CAISPGQTGELFF.

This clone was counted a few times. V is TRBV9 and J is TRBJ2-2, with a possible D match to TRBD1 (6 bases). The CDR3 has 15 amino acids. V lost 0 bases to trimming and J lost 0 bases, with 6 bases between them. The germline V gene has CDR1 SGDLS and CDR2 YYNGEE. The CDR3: CASSVGQANTGELFF. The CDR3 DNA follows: TGTGCCAGCAGCGTAGGACAGGCGAACACCGGGGAGCTGTTTTTT. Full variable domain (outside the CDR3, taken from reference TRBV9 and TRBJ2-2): DSGVTQTPKHLITATGQRVTLRCSPRSGDLSVYWYQQSLDQGLQFLIQYYNGEERAKGNILERFSAQQFPDLHSELNLSSLELGDSALYFCASSVGQANTGELFFGEGSRLTVL.

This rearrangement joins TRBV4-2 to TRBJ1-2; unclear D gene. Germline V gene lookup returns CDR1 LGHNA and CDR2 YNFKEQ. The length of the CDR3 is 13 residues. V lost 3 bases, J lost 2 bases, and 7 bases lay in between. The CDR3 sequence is CASSQSENYGYTF. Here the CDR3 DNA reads TGTGCCAGCAGCCAGTCGGAGAACTATGGCTACACCTTC.

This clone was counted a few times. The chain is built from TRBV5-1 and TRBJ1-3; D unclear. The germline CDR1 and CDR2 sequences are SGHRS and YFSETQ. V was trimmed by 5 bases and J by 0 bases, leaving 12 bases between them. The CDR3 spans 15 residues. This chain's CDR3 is CASSPAAASGNTIYF. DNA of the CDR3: TGCGCCAGCAGTCCCGCGGCGGCCTCTGGAAACACCATATATTTT.

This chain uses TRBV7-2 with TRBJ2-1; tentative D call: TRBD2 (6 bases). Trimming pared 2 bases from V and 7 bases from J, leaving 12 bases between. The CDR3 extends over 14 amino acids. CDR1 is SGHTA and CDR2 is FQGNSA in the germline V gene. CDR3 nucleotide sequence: TGTGCCAGCAGCTTAACGGGAGCGAAAAATGAGCAGTTCTTC. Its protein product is CASSLTGAKNEQFF.

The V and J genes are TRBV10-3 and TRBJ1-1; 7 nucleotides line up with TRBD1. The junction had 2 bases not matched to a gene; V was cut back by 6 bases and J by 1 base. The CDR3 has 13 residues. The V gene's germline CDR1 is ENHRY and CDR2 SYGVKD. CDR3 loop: CAIRAGGNTEAFF. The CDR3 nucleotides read TGTGCCATCAGGGCAGGGGGGAACACTGAAGCTTTCTTT.

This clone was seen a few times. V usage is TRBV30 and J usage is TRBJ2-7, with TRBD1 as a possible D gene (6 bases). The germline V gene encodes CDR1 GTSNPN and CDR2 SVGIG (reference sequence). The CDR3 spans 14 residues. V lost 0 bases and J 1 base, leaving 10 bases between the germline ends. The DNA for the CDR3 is TGTGCCTGGAGTGTGGGGGCAGGGTCCTACGAGCAGTACTTC. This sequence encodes CAWSVGAGSYEQYF.

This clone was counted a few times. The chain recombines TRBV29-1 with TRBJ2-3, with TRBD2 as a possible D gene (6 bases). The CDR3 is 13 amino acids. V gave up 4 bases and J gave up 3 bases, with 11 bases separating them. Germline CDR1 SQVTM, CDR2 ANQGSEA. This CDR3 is CSVAFRETDTQYF. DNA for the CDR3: TGCAGCGTTGCTTTCCGGGAGACAGATACGCAGTATTTT.

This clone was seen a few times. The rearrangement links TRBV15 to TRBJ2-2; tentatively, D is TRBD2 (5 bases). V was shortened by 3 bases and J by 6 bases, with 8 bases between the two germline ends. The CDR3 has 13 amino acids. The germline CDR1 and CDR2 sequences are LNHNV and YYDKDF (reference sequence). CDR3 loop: CATSRGAAGELFF. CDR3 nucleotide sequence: TGTGCCACCAGCAGGGGAGCGGCCGGGGAGCTGTTTTTT.

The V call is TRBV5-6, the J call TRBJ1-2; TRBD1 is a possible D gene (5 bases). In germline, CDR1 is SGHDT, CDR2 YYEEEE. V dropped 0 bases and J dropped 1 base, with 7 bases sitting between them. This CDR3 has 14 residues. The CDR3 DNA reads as TGTGCCAGCAGCTTGGGACAGAATAACTATGGCTACACCTTC. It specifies CASSLGQNNYGYTF.

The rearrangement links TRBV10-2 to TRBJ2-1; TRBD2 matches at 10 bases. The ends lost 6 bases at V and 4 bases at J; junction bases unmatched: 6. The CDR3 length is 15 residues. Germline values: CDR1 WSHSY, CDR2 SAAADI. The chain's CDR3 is CASRAGTSAYNEQFF. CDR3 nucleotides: TGCGCCAGCAGAGCCGGGACTAGCGCTTACAATGAGCAGTTCTTC.

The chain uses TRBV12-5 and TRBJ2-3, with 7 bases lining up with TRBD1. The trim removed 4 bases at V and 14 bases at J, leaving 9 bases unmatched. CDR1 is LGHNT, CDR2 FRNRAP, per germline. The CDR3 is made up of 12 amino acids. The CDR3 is CASGSNRGAGYF. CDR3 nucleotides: TGTGCTAGTGGTTCCAACAGGGGCGCAGGGTATTTT.

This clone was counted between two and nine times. The DNA of the CDR3 is TGTGCCAGCTCAACCAGACAGGGCAATGAGCAGTTCTTC. It encodes CASSTRQGNEQFF. V usage is TRBV18 and J usage is TRBJ2-1, with 7 nucleotides matching TRBD1. CDR3 length equals 13 residues. The V gene's germline CDR1 is KGHSH and CDR2 LQKENI. J was trimmed by 6 bases and V by 5 bases; bases with no gene match: 4.

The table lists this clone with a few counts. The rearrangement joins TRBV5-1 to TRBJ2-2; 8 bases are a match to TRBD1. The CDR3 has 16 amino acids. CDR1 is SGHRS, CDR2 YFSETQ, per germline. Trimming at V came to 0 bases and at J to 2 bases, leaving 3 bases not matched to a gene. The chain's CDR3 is CASSLVAGGNTGELFF. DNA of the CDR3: TGCGCCAGCAGCTTGGTGGCAGGGGGCAACACCGGGGAGCTGTTTTTT. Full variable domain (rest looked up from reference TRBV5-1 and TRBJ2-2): KAGVTQTPRYLIKTRGQQVTLSCSPISGHRSVSWYQQTPGQGLQFLFEYFSETQRNKGNFPGRFSGRQFSNSRSEMNVSTLELGDSALYLCASSLVAGGNTGELFFGEGSRLTVL.

CDR3 in DNA: TGTGCCAGCAGCCCCACGGACAGGAGCACAGATACGCAGTATTTT. Protein: CASSPTDRSTDTQYF. The chain carries TRBV9 and TRBJ2-3; 7 bases are shared with TRBD1. Germline-derived CDR1 and CDR2 are SGDLS and YYNGEE. With V trimmed by 4 bases and J by 0 bases, 5 bases remained unmatched. There are 15 residues in the CDR3.

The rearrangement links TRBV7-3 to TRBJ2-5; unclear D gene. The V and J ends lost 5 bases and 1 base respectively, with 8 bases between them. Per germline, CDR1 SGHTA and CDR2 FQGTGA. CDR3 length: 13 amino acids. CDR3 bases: TGTGCCAGCAGCGGAAACAGCCAAGAGACCCAGTACTTC. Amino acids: CASSGNSQETQYF.